One and the same sample provided the 2 T cell receptor beta chains below, sequenced in a study of T cells in Graves' hyperthyroidism and ophthalmopathy. What was amplified from RNA transcripts were TCR beta CDR3 regions. HTBI primers were the set used in a first-round RT-PCR of the TCR CDR3. TCRdb re-called the multiplex PCR reads through MiXCR, storing one row per CDR3 protein. The sample lists 300,000 to 450,000 distinct CDR3 sequences, roughly 13% occurring once. The specimen sequenced was blood. These receptors were taken from a woman aged 18-35 years with Graves' hyperthyroidism.

This clonotype has at least ten counts. The chain joins TRBV28 to TRBJ2-3, with a possible D match to TRBD1 (6 bases). There are 16 residues in the CDR3. V was pared by 3 bases and J by 0 bases, with 13 bases between. Germline V gives CDR1 MDHEN, CDR2 SYDVKM. The CDR3 loop is CASSFSWTASTDTQYF. The CDR3 nucleotides read TGTGCCAGCAGTTTCTCTTGGACAGCTAGCACAGATACGCAGTATTTT.

J is TRBJ1-6 and V is TRBV5-1; 8 bases align to TRBD1. After removal of 0 bases from V and 10 bases from J, the junction contained 6 bases not matched to a gene. Per the germline V gene, CDR1 is SGHRS and CDR2 is YFSETQ. The CDR3 is 15 amino acids. CDR3 in DNA: TGCGCCAGCAGCTTGGGTCAGGGGGCGCGATCACCCCTCCACTTT. Translated, it gives CASSLGQGARSPLHF.